These 20 T cell receptor beta chains originate from one sample sequenced in a study of T cell changes during pregnancy in multiple sclerosis (dated by TCRdb to between 2018 and 2021). Library preparation was by the immunoSEQ multiplex PCR assay. Drawn from immuneACCESS, this table holds only the in-frame rearrangements with V and J called that TCRdb kept. Clones are partly lost; checked studies trace under half to an unresolved V gene and leave the rest unexplained. This sample has approximately 70,000 clones in its table, and around 90% of those were observed once. 2% of the sample rests with the top ten. The starting material was peripheral blood, obtained in the second trimester of pregnancy. All receptors come from a female donor with multiple sclerosis, enrolled in a pregnancy study.

The chain employs TRBV5-1 and TRBJ1-6, with 10 bases aligning to TRBD1. The CDR3 is made up of 16 amino acids. CDR1 and CDR2 (germline): SGHRS, YFSETQ. The V gene end was trimmed by 0 bases and the J gene end by 6 bases; junction bases not matched to a gene: 3. CDR3 in DNA: TGCGCCAGCAGCTTGGGGGGACAGGGGTCTAATTCACCCCTCCACTTT. It encodes CASSLGGQGSNSPLHF.

The chain uses TRBV5-8 and TRBJ2-7, with 8 bases that match TRBD2. Trimming removed 0 bases from V and 3 bases from J; junction bases left unmatched: 5. This CDR3 spans 15 amino acids. Germline lookup yields CDR1 SGHTS and CDR2 YDEGEE. In DNA, the CDR3 is TGTGCCAGCAGCTTGGCCCTAGCGGGCCTCTACGAGCAGTACTTC. Protein sequence: CASSLALAGLYEQYF. Combining the CDR3 with reference TRBV5-8 and TRBJ2-7 gives the whole variable domain EAGVTQSPTHLIKTRGQQATLRCSPISGHTSVYWYQQALGLGLQFLLWYDEGEERNRGNFPPRFSGRQFPNYSSELNVNALELEDSALYLCASSLALAGLYEQYFGPGTRLTVT.

The rearrangement joins TRBV29-1 to TRBJ2-3, with D unclear. Germline V gene data show CDR1 as SQVTM and CDR2 as ANQGSEA. This CDR3 spans 13 amino acids. V gave up 4 bases and J gave up 0 bases, with 8 bases separating them. In DNA form, the CDR3 reads TGCAGCGTTGGGCAGACTAGCACAGATACGCAGTATTTT. This translates into CSVGQTSTDTQYF.

The chain has TRBV2 and TRBJ2-7, with D unclear. Per germline, CDR1 SNHLY and CDR2 FYNNEI. CDR3 length: 14 amino acids. V lost 3 bases to trimming and J lost 3 bases, with 12 bases between them. The DNA for the CDR3 is TGTGCCAGCAGTGATTCCCAGAACCACTACGAGCAGTACTTC. This sequence encodes CASSDSQNHYEQYF.

This chain uses TRBV4-1 with TRBJ1-2; 7 bases match TRBD1. With V trimmed by 0 bases and J by 4 bases, 2 bases remained unmatched. The germline V gene encodes CDR1 MGHRA and CDR2 YSYEKL. The CDR3 totals 14 residues. This CDR3 is CASSQEPGGYGYTF. The CDR3 DNA reads as TGCGCCAGCAGCCAAGAACCAGGGGGCTATGGCTACACCTTC.

The rearrangement links TRBV7-3 to TRBJ1-1; D perhaps matches TRBD1 (5 bases). This CDR3 comprises 13 residues. V gave up 5 bases and J gave up 3 bases, with 10 bases separating them. Germline CDR1 SGHTA, CDR2 FQGTGA. The CDR3 nucleotides read TGTGCCAGCAGCCGCCTAGGGGACACTGAAGCTTTCTTT. It codes for CASSRLGDTEAFF.

V and J are TRBV19 and TRBJ2-2, with D possibly TRBD1 on 6 matching bases. V lost 6 bases to trimming and J lost 5 bases, with 22 bases between them. Germline values: CDR1 LNHDA, CDR2 SQIVND (reference sequence). The CDR3 totals 17 residues. CDR3: CASSTPKTGHPTGELFF. CDR3 sequence (DNA): TGTGCCAGTAGCACCCCAAAAACGGGACACCCGACCGGGGAGCTGTTTTTT.

This chain uses TRBV27 with TRBJ1-5; possibly TRBD1 for D (6 bases). Trimming took off 5 bases at V and 5 bases at J, with 28 bases between the two ends. CDR1 is MNHEY, CDR2 SMNVEV, per germline (reference sequence). The CDR3 totals 19 residues. CDR3 sequence (DNA): TGTGCCAGCAGTCTTTACCGTTCCATCCAGGGGCAAGTCGATCAGCCCCAGCATTTT. It codes for CASSLYRSIQGQVDQPQHF.

V usage is TRBV7-9 and J usage is TRBJ2-3; 9 bases line up with TRBD1. The V segment lost 5 bases and the J segment 3 bases; nucleotides outside the gene matches: 6. CDR1 SEHNR and CDR2 FQNEAQ come from the germline V gene (reference sequence). CDR3 length equals 15 residues. CDR3 amino acids: CASSPSGQGTDTQYF. DNA for the CDR3: TGTGCCAGCAGCCCCTCGGGACAGGGAACAGATACGCAGTATTTT.

The genes are TRBV6-4 and TRBJ1-1, with D perhaps matching TRBD1 (5 bases). From germline, CDR1 is MRHNA and CDR2 SNTAGT. The V end was cut by 5 bases, the J end by 1 base, with 8 bases between. This CDR3 contains 13 residues. Written as DNA, the CDR3 is TGTGCCAGCAGTCAAACAGGGAACACTGAAGCTTTCTTT. Its protein is CASSQTGNTEAFF.

The J gene is TRBJ2-7, the V gene TRBV11-3; 9 bases line up with TRBD2. CDR3 length equals 15 residues. Germline CDR1 and CDR2: SGHNT and YENEEA. Germline trimming cut 5 bases from V and 2 bases from J; bases unmatched to any gene: 7. The CDR3 spells CASSVERGAAYEQYF. CDR3 DNA sequence: TGTGCCAGCAGCGTGGAGCGGGGGGCTGCCTACGAGCAGTACTTC.

The V call is TRBV7-3, the J call TRBJ2-1; 9 bases are a match to TRBD2. The CDR3 is 16 amino acids. The V gene's germline CDR1 is SGHTA and CDR2 FQGTGA. V dropped 4 bases and J dropped 8; count of bases not matched to a gene: 12. The DNA for the CDR3 is TGTGCCAGCAGCTATTTCGGGCGGGAGGGCCTGGATGAGCAGTTCTTC. This sequence encodes CASSYFGREGLDEQFF. Full variable domain (remainder filled in from reference TRBV7-3 and TRBJ2-1): GAGVSQTPSNKVTEKGKYVELRCDPISGHTALYWYRQSLGQGPEFLIYFQGTGAADDSGLPNDRFFAVRPEGSVSTLKIQRTERGDSAVYLCASSYFGREGLDEQFFGPGTRLTVL.

The J gene is TRBJ2-7, the V gene TRBV14; 12 nucleotides agree with TRBD2. CDR1 and CDR2 (germline): SGHDN, FVKESK. The V segment lost 0 bases and the J segment 7 bases; nucleotides outside the gene matches: 13. The CDR3 consists of 18 residues. The CDR3: CASSQDPTSGSLPGEQYF. CDR3 coding DNA: TGTGCCAGCAGCCAAGACCCGACTAGCGGGAGCCTTCCGGGTGAGCAGTACTTC.

The genes are TRBV4-3 and TRBJ1-2; D call uncertain. The V gene lost 0 bases and the J gene lost 6 bases, with 8 bases spanning the gap. The CDR3 covers 13 residues. CDR1 is LGHNA, CDR2 YSLEER, per germline. CDR3 sequence (DNA): TGCGCCAGCAGCCAAGATCTTACAGATGGCTACACCTTC. Protein sequence: CASSQDLTDGYTF.

J is TRBJ2-7 and V is TRBV18, with 7 nucleotides matching TRBD1. Losses at the gene ends were 3 bases for V and 2 bases for J; bases not matched to a gene: 7. Germline CDR1 KGHSH, CDR2 LQKENI. The CDR3 is 15 amino acids. The CDR3 DNA reads as TGTGCCAGCTCACCGCGTGACAGGGCCGCCTACGAGCAGTACTTC. Residues: CASSPRDRAAYEQYF.

V gene TRBV18 combines with J gene TRBJ2-7; 7 bases align to TRBD1. Germline lookup yields CDR1 KGHSH and CDR2 LQKENI. J lost 0 bases, V lost 5 bases, and 4 bases had no gene match. The CDR3 covers 14 residues. CDR3 nucleotides: TGTGCCAGCTCAAGAACAGGGGCCTCCTACGAGCAGTACTTC. Protein product: CASSRTGASYEQYF.

The CDR3 region is CASSFSRSYTEAFF. CDR3 nucleotide sequence: TGCGCCAGCAGCTTTTCCCGTAGCTACACTGAAGCTTTCTTT. V is TRBV5-1 and J is TRBJ1-1; D gene ambiguous. This CDR3 has 14 amino acids. Germline V gene data show CDR1 as SGHRS and CDR2 as YFSETQ. V was shortened by 2 bases and J by 3 bases, with 11 bases between the two germline ends.

The chain couples TRBV30 to TRBJ2-7; D not certain. Per germline, CDR1 GTSNPN and CDR2 SVGIG (reference sequence). Trimming took 3 bases from V and 6 from J, leaving 9 bases between them. The CDR3 spans 11 residues. The CDR3 DNA reads TGTGCCTGGAGCAGGTTTCCCGAGCAGTACTTC. This codes for CAWSRFPEQYF. Complete variable domain (other parts from reference TRBV30 and TRBJ2-7): SQTIHQWPATLVQPVGSPLSLECTVEGTSNPNLYWYRQAAGRGLQLLFYSVGIGQISSEVPQNLSASRPQDRQFILSSKKLLLSDSGFYLCAWSRFPEQYFGPGTRLTVT.

The chain links TRBV7-9 to TRBJ2-1; D call uncertain. The CDR3 is 15 amino acids. V lost 4 bases and J 0 bases, leaving 10 bases between the germline ends. Germline CDR1 and CDR2: SEHNR and FQNEAQ (reference sequence). In nucleotides, the CDR3 is TGTGCCAGCAGCTCCCGACGGAGCTCCTACAATGAGCAGTTCTTC. Translated: CASSSRRSSYNEQFF.

The rearrangement joins TRBV11-1 to TRBJ2-2; TRBD1 matches 10 bases. This CDR3 contains 15 residues. V gave up 3 bases and J gave up 7 bases; unmatched junction bases: 5. Germline CDR1 and CDR2: SGHAT and FQDESV (reference sequence). In nucleotides, the CDR3 is TGTGCCAGCAGCTTTCGACAGGGGGCCGGCGGGGAGCTGTTTTTT. It specifies CASSFRQGAGGELFF.